Listed below are T cell receptor beta chains from one sample, sequenced in a study of blood T cell repertoires in COVID-19. This table comes from immunoSEQ multiplex PCR, and its TCRdb copy is limited to in-frame clones, with some not included. The sample carries some 100,000 clones, about 83% recorded once. The sample was peripheral blood. The receptors derive from an older man with acute or convalescent COVID-19. Each CDR3 is given with its conserved first and last residue. The D gene is left open where the match is weak. Size values are once, few and many counts, or a class for expanded clones, and some rows have none.

d_gene	v_gene	abundance	j_gene	CDR3nt	CDR3aa
TRBD1	TRBV5-4	NA	TRBJ1-4	TGTGCCAGCAGCCAAAAGGGACAGGGGGCGGAAGAAAAACTGTTTTTT	CASSQKGQGAEEKLFF
NA	TRBV4-2	NA	TRBJ2-2	TGTGCCAGCAGCCCGGTAGGGGGAAACACCGGGGAGCTGTTTTTT	CASSPVGGNTGELFF
TRBD2	TRBV24-1	NA	TRBJ2-5	TGTGCCACCAGTAGCGGGGCCGCCGGCCAAGAGACCCAGTACTTC	CATSSGAAGQETQYF
TRBD1	TRBV9	NA	TRBJ1-4	TGTGCCAGCAACAGACAGGGGGCAGGTGAAAAACTGTTTTTT	CASNRQGAGEKLFF
NA	TRBV28	NA	TRBJ1-1	TGTGCCAGCAGTTTATGGGGGCGCGACACTGAAGCTTTCTTT	CASSLWGRDTEAFF
NA	TRBV7-7	NA	TRBJ2-1	TGTGCCAGCAGCCCCCTCCTAGGTAGCGTCTTCAATGAGCAGTTCTTC	CASSPLLGSVFNEQFF
NA	TRBV5-1	NA	TRBJ1-4	TGCGCCAGCAGCTTTAACGGGGGAGACCTTAATGAAAAACTGTTTTTT	CASSFNGGDLNEKLFF
TRBD1	TRBV27	few	TRBJ2-2	TGTGCCAGCAGTTTAAGGGGACAGCAATCTTACACCGGGGAGCTGTTTTTT	CASSLRGQQSYTGELFF
TRBD1	TRBV7-2	NA	TRBJ1-1	TGTGCCAGCAGCTTAATGGGGACAGGGGGCACTGAAGCTTTCTTT	CASSLMGTGGTEAFF
NA	TRBV5-6	NA	TRBJ2-5	TGTGCCAGCAGCTTGCCGGGAGTAAACCCAGGGACCCAGTACTTC	CASSLPGVNPGTQYF
NA	TRBV25-1	NA	TRBJ2-7	TGTGCCAGCGGATGGACAGCCTACGAGCAGTACTTC	CASGWTAYEQYF
TRBD2	TRBV5-8	NA	TRBJ2-5	TGTGCCAGCAGCTTACTAGCGGGGTTAGGAGAGACCCAGTACTTC	CASSLLAGLGETQYF
TRBD2	TRBV5-1	NA	TRBJ2-3	TGCGCCAGCAGCCCACTAGCGGGAGGGCCTGAAGGTACGCAGTATTTT	CASSPLAGGPEGTQYF
NA	TRBV4-1	NA	TRBJ2-5	TGCGCCAGCAGCCACGCCGCGAGGGCTAGGCTAGGACAAGAGACCCAGTACTTC	CASSHAARARLGQETQYF
NA	TRBV7-2	NA	TRBJ2-3	TGTGCCAGCAACCACCGCGGGGGCCTGCCAGATACGCAGTATTTT	CASNHRGGLPDTQYF
NA	TRBV15	many	TRBJ1-5	TGTGCCACCAGCAGAGATATCGGGCAGCCCCAGCATTTT	CATSRDIGQPQHF
NA	TRBV7-3	few	TRBJ1-1	TGTGCCAGCAGCCCGCGCGGGGGAGGTACTGAAGCTTTCTTT	CASSPRGGGTEAFF
NA	TRBV5-4	few	TRBJ2-7	TGTGCCAGCAGCTTCATTACCGGGACAAAATACGAGCAGTACTTC	CASSFITGTKYEQYF
NA	TRBV7-9	NA	TRBJ1-4	TGTGCCAGCAGCCCGAGGGGGACCCACCGGGGTAATGAAAAACTGTTTTTT	CASSPRGTHRGNEKLFF
TRBD2	TRBV7-9	NA	TRBJ2-7	TGTGCCAGCAGCTTAACGGGCTGGACTAGCGGCCTGGGCGAGCAGTACTTC	CASSLTGWTSGLGEQYF
TRBD1	TRBV6-5	NA	TRBJ1-4	TGTGCCAGCAGTCGGGACAGGGGCGGTGAAAAACTGTTTTTT	CASSRDRGGEKLFF
NA	TRBV1	once	TRBJ2-7	TGCACCAGCAGCCAAGCCCTGACTAGCGGGGGGGCCCGGGACGAGCAGTACTTC	CTSSQALTSGGARDEQYF
TRBD1	TRBV3-1/TRBV3-2	once	TRBJ2-7	TGTGCCAGCAGCCAAGTCGACAGGGTAAAGCAGTACTTC	CASSQVDRVKQYF
NA	TRBV3-1/TRBV3-2	NA	TRBJ2-2	TGTGCCAGCAGCCAAGTTGTATATACCGGGGAGCTGTTTTTT	CASSQVVYTGELFF
NA	TRBV7-9	once	TRBJ2-7	TGTGCCAGCAGCCCCCACCAAGCCTCCTACGAGCAGTACTTC	CASSPHQASYEQYF
TRBD1	TRBV6-5	NA	TRBJ2-7	TGTGCCAGCGCGGACAGGGGCTACGAGCAGTACTTC	CASADRGYEQYF
NA	TRBV19	NA	TRBJ2-1	TGTGCCAGTAGTATACCCAGGGCACCCTACAATGAGCAGTTCTTC	CASSIPRAPYNEQFF
NA	TRBV5-1	NA	TRBJ1-4	TGCGCCAGCAGCCCCGGACAGCCTACAACTAATGAAAAACTGTTTTTT	CASSPGQPTTNEKLFF
NA	TRBV28	once	TRBJ1-1	TGTGCCAGCAGTCTCCGTTTCACTGAAGCTTTCTTT	CASSLRFTEAFF
TRBD2	TRBV3-1/TRBV3-2	NA	TRBJ2-1	TGTGCCAGCAGGGGTTTGGCGGGAGCCTCCTACAATGAGCAGTTCTTC	CASRGLAGASYNEQFF
TRBD1	TRBV4-3	NA	TRBJ1-1	TGCGCCAGCAGCCAAGAGACAGGGCTACGCACTGAAGCTTTCTTT	CASSQETGLRTEAFF
NA	TRBV7-2	NA	TRBJ2-5	TGTGCCAGCAGCTCAGGGAGGAAAGAGACCCAGTACTTC	CASSSGRKETQYF
TRBD1	TRBV7-9	NA	TRBJ1-4	TGTGCCAGCAGCCCGCGGACAGGTTCTAATGAAAAACTGTTTTTT	CASSPRTGSNEKLFF
NA	TRBV4-1	NA	TRBJ2-1	TGCGCCAGCAGCCAAGATTCGAACTCCCTCATTCCCAATGAGCAGTTCTTC	CASSQDSNSLIPNEQFF
NA	TRBV4-1	NA	TRBJ1-2	TGCGCCAGCAGCCAAGCACAGGTGATTAACTATGGCTACACCTTC	CASSQAQVINYGYTF
NA	TRBV6-5	NA	TRBJ2-2	TGTGCCAGCAGTTACCCGGGAGAGGCCGGGGAGCTGTTTTTT	CASSYPGEAGELFF
NA	TRBV7-2	NA	TRBJ2-7	TGTGCCAGCACTTCCCGGGGGTCGGGGGCCTACGAGCAGTACTTC	CASTSRGSGAYEQYF
TRBD1	TRBV7-6	few	TRBJ1-5	TGTGCCAGCAGCTCCGGACAGGGGGCGAGCAATCAGCCCCAGCATTTT	CASSSGQGASNQPQHF
TRBD1	TRBV7-3	NA	TRBJ2-1	TGTGCCAGCAGCTTAGGACAGGGTAATGAGCAGTTCTTC	CASSLGQGNEQFF
NA	TRBV7-3	NA	TRBJ2-5	TGTGCCAGCAGCTCGAACCGCCAGGCATTACAAGAGACCCAGTACTTC	CASSSNRQALQETQYF
NA	TRBV19	NA	TRBJ2-3	TGTGCCAGTAGTGAGGCCCCAGGCACAGATACGCAGTATTTT	CASSEAPGTDTQYF